This T cell receptor (beta chain) stems from a study of cytomegalovirus exposure and HLA in healthy donors. From the approximately 110-subject validation cohort, which was separate from the approximately 670-subject first cohort, the donors were drawn. The V and J ends lost 8 bases and 4 bases respectively, with 20 bases between them. The V gene's germline CDR1 is MNHEY and CDR2 SMNVEV (reference sequence). The CDR3 covers 16 residues. To note about this clone: Its antigen is currently unknown.

Study outcomes and limitations: Reports credit the classifier with highly specific, highly sensitive diagnosis of cytomegalovirus status. Through in vitro validation, a few CMV-associated chains were shown to be specific for CMV antigens. While the bulk of TCR sequences proved rare, some public TCRs turned up in many donors.

Sequencing was performed with immunoSEQ multiplex PCR; in TCRdb, only in-frame clones are kept and a portion is missing. Of about 110,000 clones listed, under 97% are singletons. This clonotype was obtained from a woman in her late teens or twenties in good health and CMV-seronegative. The V gene is TRBV27, the J gene TRBJ1-4; D gene uncertain. The source material was PBMCs. The CDR3 region has the DNA TGTGCCAGCGCCCGGCAGGCACGGCCCAATAATGAAAAACTGTTTTTT. This codes for CASARQARPNNEKLFF.